The clone carrying this T cell receptor (beta chain) has a handful of counts. Its antigen is unknown. The data derive from a study of beta chain features in type 1 diabetes. Germline CDR1 reads MGHRA; CDR2 reads YSYEKL. This CDR3 has 16 residues. V was clipped by 0 bases and J by 3 bases; unmatched bases: 4. Reverse transcription of all isolated RNA meant that expressed TCRB transcripts were sequenced. Profiling relied on immunoSEQ multiplex PCR, and the TCRdb table lists in-frame clones only, not all of them. The repertoire includes approximately 250,000 clones, roughly 24% of them detected once, and 0.012% sits in the top ten. Study results and caveats: Possibly, sequencing cDNA over-represented cells that had high TCR expression levels. Among patients with Type 1 diabetes, TCRB CDR3s were moderately but significantly shorter in every one of the four CD4+ subsets.

The sequence derives from a woman between 25 and 40 years old with type 1 diabetes. The chain links TRBV4-1 to TRBJ2-3; 9 nucleotides align to TRBD2. Sequencing was done on a sample of naive CD4+ T cells from blood. The CDR3 DNA sequence: TGCGCCAGCAGCCAAGATAGACTAGCGGTAACAGATACGCAGTATTTT. This codes for CASSQDRLAVTDTQYF.